This T cell receptor (beta chain) was recovered during a study of T cell repertoires and HLA-DP antigens. Data came from immunoSEQ multiplex PCR; TCRdb stores just in-frame clones and leaves some out. This table holds roughly 120,000 clones, nearly 95% found once. The CDR3 runs 16 residues. Trimming shortened V by 1 base and J by 5 bases, and 17 bases separated the two germline ends. CDR1 and CDR2 (germline): MNHEY, SMNVEV (reference sequence). As regards this clone: Its antigen is not known.

V usage is TRBV27 and J usage is TRBJ2-5, with D perhaps being TRBD1 or TRBD2 (5 bases each). The sequenced sample was CD4+ T cells from PBMCs. This TCR came from a woman under 30 in good health and CMV-seronegative. The DNA for the CDR3 is TGTGCCAGCAGTTTATTAATCCGGGGACCGAGGGAGACCCAGTACTTC. Its translation: CASSLLIRGPRETQYF.